The T cell receptor (beta chain) under discussion was sequenced for a study of T cells after yellow fever vaccination. Overall study: Flow sorting relied on CD3, CD45RA, CCR7 and CD95 to obtain EM, EMRA, CM and Tscm memory subsets. For low cell numbers, libraries were made with SMART-Seq v4 Ultra Low Input.

TCRdb reprocessed the 5' RACE reads with MiXCR, giving one entry per CDR3 protein. The data hold 25,000 to 30,000 distinct CDR3 sequences, with 4.5% to 6% observed a single time. In its sample, this clonotype was seen many times. Study findings and constraints: Peaking on day 5 versus 15, the secondary response was faster but weaker. Abundant clonotypes (contaminants from the bulk population) could be present in FACS-sorted repertoires.

Between the trimmed V and J ends, which lost 4 bases and 4 bases, there was a span of 8 bases. Germline V gives CDR1 SGHDT, CDR2 YYEEEE. This CDR3 is 12 amino acids long. The rearrangement joins TRBV5-6 to TRBJ1-1, with D hard to call. The sample here was PBMCs, either bulk or a sorted T-cell subset (CD4+, CD8+, memory, or dextramer-sorted; not recorded which), taken 15 days after the yellow fever booster vaccination. This TCR was recovered from a man aged 25-40 years who received the YFV17D yellow fever vaccine. The CDR3 here is CASSPAGTEAFF. The CDR3 DNA follows: TGTGCCAGCAGCCCGGCGGGCACTGAAGCTTTCTTT.